This is a list of T cell receptor beta chains from one sample in a study of T cells in Graves' hyperthyroidism and ophthalmopathy. Using its own MiXCR run on the multiplex PCR reads, TCRdb lists one record per CDR3 protein. The table includes about 580,000 distinct CDR3 sequences, around 46% detected once. The source material was peripheral blood or thyroid tissue (not recorded which). Receptors were obtained from a woman aged 18-29 years with Graves' hyperthyroidism. The CDR3 runs from the conserved cysteine through the conserved F or W. Fields, in order: V gene, J gene, D gene, clone size, CDR3 protein, CDR3 DNA. D genes are given only for firm matches. Clone size is shown for a subset of rows, as once, few, many or a class of expanded clone.

V gene: TRBV11-2; J gene: TRBJ1-5; D gene: TRBD1; clone size: NA; CDR3 protein: CASSYLTGGRQPQHF; CDR3 DNA: TGTGCCAGCAGCTATCTGACAGGGGGCAGGCAGCCCCAGCATTTT
V gene: TRBV4-1; J gene: TRBJ2-5; D gene: NA; clone size: many; CDR3 protein: CASSHQAWGARDQETQYF; CDR3 DNA: TGCGCCAGCAGCCACCAAGCGTGGGGGGCGAGGGACCAAGAGACCCAGTACTTC
V gene: TRBV7-9; J gene: TRBJ2-7; D gene: TRBD2; clone size: once; CDR3 protein: CASSSNSGSYEQYF; CDR3 DNA: TGTGCCAGCAGCTCGAATAGCGGGAGCTACGAGCAGTACTTC
V gene: TRBV5-1; J gene: TRBJ2-2; D gene: TRBD2; clone size: many; CDR3 protein: CASSLGTSGTNTGELFF; CDR3 DNA: TGCGCCAGCAGCTTGGGGACTAGCGGGACGAACACCGGGGAGCTGTTTTTT
V gene: TRBV20-1; J gene: TRBJ2-1; D gene: TRBD2; clone size: many; CDR3 protein: CSARDRAGLATNEQFF; CDR3 DNA: TGCAGTGCTAGAGATAGGGCTGGACTAGCAACAAATGAGCAGTTCTTC
V gene: TRBV29-1; J gene: TRBJ1-2; D gene: NA; clone size: NA; CDR3 protein: CRRDTGVYGYTF; CDR3 DNA: TGCAGACGCGACACGGGGGTCTATGGCTACACCTTC
V gene: TRBV7-9; J gene: TRBJ1-2; D gene: NA; clone size: many; CDR3 protein: CASSFVLEGPYGYTF; CDR3 DNA: TGTGCCAGCAGCTTCGTTTTGGAGGGACCCTATGGCTACACCTTC
V gene: TRBV2; J gene: TRBJ1-1; D gene: NA; clone size: NA; CDR3 protein: CASSLRGINTEAFF; CDR3 DNA: TGTGCCAGCAGCTTACGCGGTATAAACACTGAAGCTTTCTTT
V gene: TRBV5-1; J gene: TRBJ1-2; D gene: TRBD1; clone size: many; CDR3 protein: CASSWGQGNGYTF; CDR3 DNA: TGCGCCAGCAGCTGGGGACAGGGAAATGGCTACACCTTC
V gene: TRBV11-2; J gene: TRBJ2-2; D gene: TRBD1; clone size: once; CDR3 protein: CASSLVGANRGTGELSW; CDR3 DNA: TGTGCCAGCAGCTTAGTGGGCGCGAACAGGGGCACCGGGGAGCTGTCTTGG
V gene: TRBV6-5; J gene: TRBJ1-1; D gene: NA; clone size: many; CDR3 protein: CASSDYLSDTMNTEAFF; CDR3 DNA: TGTGCCAGCAGCGATTATTTATCAGACACGATGAACACTGAAGCTTTCTTT
V gene: TRBV20-1; J gene: TRBJ1-1; D gene: TRBD1; clone size: NA; CDR3 protein: CSAPGTGMDTEAFF; CDR3 DNA: TGCAGTGCTCCCGGGACAGGAATGGACACTGAAGCTTTCTTT
V gene: TRBV7-3; J gene: TRBJ2-1; D gene: NA; clone size: NA; CDR3 protein: CASSLNVGGYNEQFF; CDR3 DNA: TGTGCCAGCAGCTTAAACGTGGGGGGCTACAATGAGCAGTTCTTC
V gene: TRBV7-6; J gene: TRBJ2-1; D gene: NA; clone size: NA; CDR3 protein: CASSLNPPKQFF; CDR3 DNA: TGTGCCAGCAGCTTAAATCCCCCCAAGCAGTTCTTC
V gene: TRBV5-1; J gene: TRBJ2-2; D gene: NA; clone size: NA; CDR3 protein: CASSHTSNTGELFF; CDR3 DNA: TGCGCCAGCAGCCATACATCGAACACCGGGGAGCTGTTTTTT
V gene: TRBV7-9; J gene: TRBJ1-4; D gene: TRBD1; clone size: many; CDR3 protein: CASSLTGEVGEKLFF; CDR3 DNA: TGTGCCAGCAGCCTAACAGGGGAAGTGGGAGAAAAACTGTTTTTT
V gene: TRBV5-1; J gene: TRBJ2-7; D gene: TRBD1; clone size: many; CDR3 protein: CASSLSAGGAMGSYEQYF; CDR3 DNA: TGCGCCAGCAGCTTGTCTGCAGGGGGCGCGATGGGGTCCTACGAGCAGTACTTC
V gene: TRBV7-2; J gene: TRBJ1-2; D gene: TRBD1; clone size: few; CDR3 protein: CASSRGGQGYTF; CDR3 DNA: TGTGCCAGCAGCCGGGGGGGACAGGGATACACCTTC
V gene: TRBV7-9; J gene: TRBJ1-1; D gene: NA; clone size: NA; CDR3 protein: CASSSAGVIAGDTEAFF; CDR3 DNA: TGTGCCAGCAGCTCCGCCGGGGTTATAGCGGGAGACACTGAAGCTTTCTTT
V gene: TRBV29-1; J gene: TRBJ2-5; D gene: NA; clone size: NA; CDR3 protein: CSVSPGLQETQYF; CDR3 DNA: TGCAGCGTTTCACCGGGACTTCAAGAGACCCAGTACTTC
V gene: TRBV12-3/TRBV12-4; J gene: TRBJ1-4; D gene: NA; clone size: NA; CDR3 protein: CASSEHREWYEKLFF; CDR3 DNA: TGTGCCAGCAGTGAACACAGGGAGTGGTATGAAAAACTGTTTTTT
V gene: TRBV5-1; J gene: TRBJ1-2; D gene: TRBD1; clone size: NA; CDR3 protein: CASSLDRGLDYGYTF; CDR3 DNA: TGCGCCAGCAGCTTGGACAGGGGGCTGGACTATGGCTACACCTTC
V gene: TRBV29-1; J gene: TRBJ1-5; D gene: TRBD1; clone size: NA; CDR3 protein: CSARTGTSYEHF; CDR3 DNA: TGCAGCGCAAGGACAGGGACTTCCTACGAGCATTTT
V gene: TRBV10-3; J gene: TRBJ2-7; D gene: NA; clone size: NA; CDR3 protein: CAISEDRAYEQYF; CDR3 DNA: TGTGCCATCAGTGAAGACAGAGCCTACGAGCAGTACTTC
V gene: TRBV2; J gene: TRBJ2-6; D gene: TRBD1; clone size: NA; CDR3 protein: CASSPETGTGPFSGANVLTF; CDR3 DNA: TGTGCCAGCAGTCCTGAGACAGGGACAGGGCCGTTCTCTGGGGCCAACGTCCTGACTTTC
V gene: TRBV5-6; J gene: TRBJ2-7; D gene: TRBD1; clone size: NA; CDR3 protein: CASSDRGVDEQYF; CDR3 DNA: TGTGCCAGCAGCGACAGGGGTGTCGACGAGCAGTACTTC
V gene: TRBV7-9; J gene: TRBJ1-2; D gene: NA; clone size: NA; CDR3 protein: CASRGPSTSGRAYGYTF; CDR3 DNA: TGTGCCAGCAGGGGGCCTTCCACTAGCGGGAGGGCCTATGGCTACACCTTC
V gene: TRBV7-8; J gene: TRBJ2-7; D gene: NA; clone size: many; CDR3 protein: CASSLQREQYF; CDR3 DNA: TGTGCCAGCAGCTTACAGCGCGAGCAGTACTTC
V gene: TRBV24-1; J gene: TRBJ2-7; D gene: NA; clone size: NA; CDR3 protein: CATSVGNEQYF; CDR3 DNA: TGTGCCACCAGTGTGGGGAATGAGCAGTACTTC
V gene: TRBV29-1; J gene: TRBJ1-2; D gene: TRBD1; clone size: many; CDR3 protein: CSVEREGGGYGYTF; CDR3 DNA: TGCAGCGTTGAAAGAGAAGGGGGCGGCTATGGCTACACCTTC
V gene: TRBV25-1; J gene: TRBJ1-2; D gene: NA; clone size: NA; CDR3 protein: CARDRGSGYGYTF; CDR3 DNA: TGTGCTAGAGATCGGGGGAGCGGCTATGGCTACACCTTC
V gene: TRBV7-8; J gene: TRBJ2-7; D gene: NA; clone size: few; CDR3 protein: CASSPRLAYRSYEQYF; CDR3 DNA: TGTGCCAGCTCACCACGGCTGGCATATCGCTCCTACGAGCAGTACTTC
V gene: TRBV7-3; J gene: TRBJ2-5; D gene: TRBD1; clone size: NA; CDR3 protein: CASSLTDRVGETQYF; CDR3 DNA: TGTGCCAGCAGCTTAACTGACAGGGTGGGAGAGACCCAGTACTTC
V gene: TRBV7-2; J gene: TRBJ2-5; D gene: TRBD1; clone size: once; CDR3 protein: CASSLAGQRIQETQYF; CDR3 DNA: TGTGCCAGCAGCTTAGCGGGACAGCGAATTCAAGAGACCCAGTACTTC
V gene: TRBV6-1; J gene: TRBJ2-7; D gene: TRBD1; clone size: many; CDR3 protein: CANSLPGQHCEQYF; CDR3 DNA: TGTGCCAACTCCCTCCCGGGACAGCACTGCGAGCAGTACTTC
V gene: TRBV19; J gene: TRBJ1-1; D gene: NA; clone size: many; CDR3 protein: CASSPSRGLNTEAFF; CDR3 DNA: TGTGCCAGTAGTCCGTCGCGAGGGTTGAACACTGAAGCTTTCTTT
V gene: TRBV20-1; J gene: TRBJ1-5; D gene: NA; clone size: NA; CDR3 protein: CSARGVREIPQETQHF; CDR3 DNA: TGCAGTGCTAGGGGGGTACGGGAGATTCCCCAAGAGACCCAGCATTTT
V gene: TRBV7-4; J gene: TRBJ2-7; D gene: NA; clone size: few; CDR3 protein: CASSLLTPGGYEQYF; CDR3 DNA: TGTGCCAGCAGCCTCCTGACTCCAGGGGGGTACGAGCAGTACTTC
V gene: TRBV11-3; J gene: TRBJ1-2; D gene: NA; clone size: many; CDR3 protein: CASSYRRNYGYTF; CDR3 DNA: TGTGCCAGCAGCTACAGGCGTAACTATGGCTACACCTTC
V gene: TRBV6-5; J gene: TRBJ2-7; D gene: TRBD1; clone size: NA; CDR3 protein: CASSYRGTDPYEQYF; CDR3 DNA: TGTGCCAGCAGTTATAGGGGGACAGACCCCTACGAGCAGTACTTC
V gene: TRBV20-1; J gene: TRBJ2-3; D gene: TRBD2; clone size: few; CDR3 protein: CSATGTSGNTDTQYF; CDR3 DNA: TGCAGTGCTACCGGGACTAGCGGGAACACAGATACGCAGTATTTT
V gene: TRBV7-6; J gene: TRBJ2-7; D gene: TRBD2; clone size: NA; CDR3 protein: CASSRNPGLAAVLVF; CDR3 DNA: TGTGCCAGCAGCCGAAACCCGGGACTAGCGGCCGTCCTGGTCTTC
V gene: TRBV20-1; J gene: TRBJ2-3; D gene: TRBD2; clone size: few; CDR3 protein: CSANDYSGVLMDTQYF; CDR3 DNA: TGCAGTGCTAACGACTATAGCGGGGTACTCATGGATACGCAGTATTTT
V gene: TRBV30; J gene: TRBJ1-5; D gene: NA; clone size: few; CDR3 protein: CAWSLGGRKPQHF; CDR3 DNA: TGTGCCTGGAGTTTGGGGGGAAGGAAGCCCCAGCATTTT
V gene: TRBV27; J gene: TRBJ1-1; D gene: TRBD1; clone size: NA; CDR3 protein: CASSSGADRVMGFF; CDR3 DNA: TGTGCCAGCAGTTCGGGGGCGGACAGGGTCATGGGTTTCTTT
V gene: TRBV29-1; J gene: TRBJ2-5; D gene: TRBD2; clone size: NA; CDR3 protein: CSVEIAGETQYF; CDR3 DNA: TGCAGCGTTGAAATAGCGGGAGAGACCCAGTACTTC
V gene: TRBV12-3/TRBV12-4; J gene: TRBJ2-5; D gene: NA; clone size: NA; CDR3 protein: CASSGIGGGPETQYF; CDR3 DNA: TGTGCCAGCAGCGGTATAGGGGGAGGGCCAGAGACCCAGTACTTC
V gene: TRBV4-1; J gene: TRBJ2-7; D gene: NA; clone size: many; CDR3 protein: CASSPGTDYYEQYF; CDR3 DNA: TGCGCCAGCAGCCCCGGGACTGATTACTACGAGCAGTACTTC
V gene: TRBV14; J gene: TRBJ2-7; D gene: NA; clone size: NA; CDR3 protein: CASSPDPGSSYEQYF; CDR3 DNA: TGTGCCAGCAGCCCAGACCCGGGAAGCTCCTACGAGCAGTACTTC
V gene: TRBV5-1; J gene: TRBJ2-7; D gene: TRBD1; clone size: once; CDR3 protein: CASSRTGDPNEQYF; CDR3 DNA: TGCGCCAGCAGCAGGACAGGGGACCCTAATGAGCAGTACTTC
V gene: TRBV7-3; J gene: TRBJ2-7; D gene: TRBD2; clone size: many; CDR3 protein: CASSGAGGPSEQYF; CDR3 DNA: TGTGCCAGCAGCGGAGCGGGAGGGCCCTCCGAGCAGTACTTC
V gene: TRBV5-1; J gene: TRBJ2-2; D gene: NA; clone size: NA; CDR3 protein: CASSLTERGTGELFF; CDR3 DNA: TGCGCCAGCAGCTTAACAGAAAGAGGCACCGGGGAGCTGTTTTTT
V gene: TRBV2; J gene: TRBJ2-2; D gene: TRBD2; clone size: NA; CDR3 protein: CASLRERGAESEQFF; CDR3 DNA: TGTGCCAGCCTGAGAGAGCGGGGAGCGGAGAGCGAGCAGTTTTTT
V gene: TRBV7-3; J gene: TRBJ1-2; D gene: TRBD1; clone size: once; CDR3 protein: CASFCSSRDRAYGYTF; CDR3 DNA: TGTGCCAGCTTTTGCTCCTCCCGGGACAGGGCGTATGGCTACACCTTC
V gene: TRBV20-1; J gene: TRBJ2-1; D gene: TRBD2; clone size: NA; CDR3 protein: CSARVSGRAGEQFF; CDR3 DNA: TGCAGTGCTAGAGTGAGCGGGAGGGCCGGTGAGCAGTTCTTC
V gene: TRBV14; J gene: TRBJ1-4; D gene: NA; clone size: NA; CDR3 protein: CASSQLGQGEKLFF; CDR3 DNA: TGTGCCAGCAGCCAATTAGGACAAGGAGAAAAACTGTTTTTT